A selection of T cell receptor beta chains follows, all from one sample in a study of blood T cell repertoires in COVID-19. Data came from immunoSEQ multiplex PCR; TCRdb stores just in-frame clones and leaves some out. The data show over 150,000 clones, more than 80% seen once. Sequenced sample: peripheral blood. Receptors were obtained from a woman of 80 years or more with COVID-19, enrolled during active disease. The CDR3 runs from the conserved cysteine through the conserved F or W. The D gene is left open where the match is weak. The size entry is marked missing in some rows and otherwise reads once, few, many or a size class.

.	TRBJ2-1	.	TRBV24-1	TGTGCCACCAGTGATCCGAACGGGGTCCCCCTTCGGAATGAGCAGTTCTTC	CATSDPNGVPLRNEQFF
.	TRBJ2-7	.	TRBV28	TGTGCCAGCAGTTTAGTGGGGAGTTCCTACGAGCAGTACTTC	CASSLVGSSYEQYF
.	TRBJ2-3	TRBD1	TRBV5-1	TGCGCCAGCAGCTCCGGGACAGGGGGAATGGATACGCAGTATTTT	CASSSGTGGMDTQYF
.	TRBJ2-1	.	TRBV18	TGTGCCAGCTCACACTCGGACAATTCCTACAATGAGCAGTTCTTC	CASSHSDNSYNEQFF
.	TRBJ2-7	TRBD1	TRBV28	TGTGCCAGCAAATGGGACAGCTCCTACGAGCAGTACTTC	CASKWDSSYEQYF
.	TRBJ2-2	.	TRBV4-3	TGCGCCAGCAGCCAATTTGGGAGGCAGGCCACCGGGGAGCTGTTTTTT	CASSQFGRQATGELFF
once	TRBJ2-1	.	TRBV4-2	TGTGCCAGCAGCCAAGAAAACGGGGGCTACAATGAGCAGTTCTTC	CASSQENGGYNEQFF
few	TRBJ1-3	.	TRBV13	TGTGCCAGCACGCACACCCAGCCAGGGAAGCCGAGAAACACCATATATTTT	CASTHTQPGKPRNTIYF
.	TRBJ1-4	.	TRBV5-1	TGCGCCAGCAGCTTGATAGGAGGGGATCTAGAAAAACTGTTTTTT	CASSLIGGDLEKLFF
.	TRBJ1-1	.	TRBV7-9	TGTGCCAGCAGCCTCCCGTTGGGTGGGGCCACTGAAGCTTTCTTT	CASSLPLGGATEAFF
.	TRBJ1-2	.	TRBV7-9	TGTGCCAGCAGCCCCTCTATAGGGGCAGGGGGCTACACCTTC	CASSPSIGAGGYTF
.	TRBJ2-1	.	TRBV2	TGTGCCAGCAGCGGCCGGGTTAGCTCCTACAATGAGCAGTTCTTC	CASSGRVSSYNEQFF
.	TRBJ2-1	TRBD2	TRBV5-1	TGCGCCAGCAGTCTTACTAGCGGGAGTTCCTACTCCTACAATGAGCAGTTCTTC	CASSLTSGSSYSYNEQFF
.	TRBJ1-2	TRBD1	TRBV5-8	TGTGCCAGCAGCTTTCCGGGACAGCTAAACTATGGCTACACCTTC	CASSFPGQLNYGYTF
.	TRBJ1-4	.	TRBV5-1	TGCGCCAGCAGCTTGGACGGAGCAACTAATGAAAAACTGTTTTTT	CASSLDGATNEKLFF
.	TRBJ2-1	TRBD2	TRBV6-2/TRBV6-3	TGTGCCAGCAGTTCGGTAGCGGGAGTTTATAATGAGCAGTTCTTC	CASSSVAGVYNEQFF
once	TRBJ1-5	TRBD1	TRBV19	TGTGCCAGTAACAAGCGGGGACAGGGGGTAGCATTCAATCAGCCCCAGCATTTT	CASNKRGQGVAFNQPQHF
once	TRBJ2-6	TRBD1	TRBV30	TGTGCCTGGAGGACACCGGGACAGGCTGGGGCCAACGTCCTGACTTTC	CAWRTPGQAGANVLTF
.	TRBJ2-7	.	TRBV5-4	TGTGCCAGCAGCCCAGACTACTGGAACTCCTACGAGCAGTACTTC	CASSPDYWNSYEQYF
.	TRBJ2-3	.	TRBV5-6	TGTGCCAGCAGCTCACAGGGAAGCACAGATACGCAGTATTTT	CASSSQGSTDTQYF
.	TRBJ2-1	TRBD1	TRBV5-8	TGTGCCAGCAGCCTATCCGGACAGGGACGCGATGAGCAGTTCTTC	CASSLSGQGRDEQFF
once	TRBJ1-6	.	TRBV6-4	TGTGCCAGCAGCCCCGGGAGCTCCTATAATTCACCCCTCCACTTT	CASSPGSSYNSPLHF
once	TRBJ2-5	.	TRBV2	TGTGCCACATCGGGCAGGGCGGCGGAGACCCAGTACTTC	CATSGRAAETQYF
.	TRBJ1-2	.	TRBV19	TGTGCCAGTAGTATCTGGGCCGGGGGTGGCTACACCTTC	CASSIWAGGGYTF